Presented here are 23 T cell receptor beta chains from one specimen sequenced in a study of CD8 T cells in Susac syndrome. RNA in amounts of about 0.5 to 1 ug was reverse transcribed with random hexamers. TCRdb re-called the immunoSEQ multiplex PCR reads with MiXCR, one entry per CDR3 protein. The sample has about 130,000 distinct CDR3 sequences, around 94% seen once; the top ten hold approximately 0.13%. Sequenced material: CD4+ T cells from PBMCs. Source of these receptors: a human donor with multiple sclerosis.

The table lists this clonotype with a few counts. V usage is TRBV30 and J usage is TRBJ1-1, with D tentatively TRBD1 (5 bases). CDR3 size: 14 residues. The V gene lost 1 base and the J gene lost 1 base, with 10 bases spanning the gap. Germline CDR1 reads GTSNPN; CDR2 reads SVGIG (reference sequence). CDR3 in amino acids: CAWSARGGNTEAFF. The CDR3 coding sequence is TGTGCCTGGAGTGCCCGGGGCGGGAACACTGAAGCTTTCTTT.

V and J are TRBV6-2 or TRBV6-3 and TRBJ2-1; perhaps TRBD1 as D (5 bases). The CDR3 is 15 amino acids. Germline V gene lookup returns CDR1 MNHEY and CDR2 SVGEGT. V lost 6 bases and J lost 8, with 20 bases in between. The CDR3 DNA follows: TGTGCCAGCAGCAAGGGCAGGGTGGTCACGGATGAGCAGTTCTTC. Translated, it gives CASSKGRVVTDEQFF.

The chain has TRBV6-2 or TRBV6-3 and TRBJ1-5; maybe TRBD1 (5 bases). V was trimmed by 7 bases and J by 10 bases, leaving 14 bases between them. Germline lookup yields CDR1 MNHEY and CDR2 SVGEGT. The CDR3 length is 12 residues. CDR3 DNA sequence: TGTGCCAGCACTCTAAGGGGAGGACCCCAGCATTTT. Protein sequence: CASTLRGGPQHF.

The gene calls are TRBV27 and TRBJ2-5, with no clear D. The germline V and J ends were trimmed by 4 bases and 5 bases, with 11 bases remaining between them. Germline V gene sequence: CDR1 MNHEY, CDR2 SMNVEV (reference sequence). The CDR3 spans 13 residues. The CDR3 spells CASSSRVRETQYF. CDR3 DNA sequence: TGTGCCAGCAGTTCTAGGGTTCGGGAGACCCAGTACTTC.

The genes are TRBV5-6 and TRBJ1-5; 7 positions match TRBD1. The CDR3 is 14 residues long. J lost 2 bases, V lost 7 bases, and 6 bases had no gene match. Germline lookup yields CDR1 SGHDT and CDR2 YYEEEE. In DNA, the CDR3 is TGTGCCAGCGCGATCGGACAGGGCAATCAGCCCCAGCATTTT. Amino acid sequence: CASAIGQGNQPQHF.

The J gene is TRBJ1-5, the V gene TRBV30, with TRBD1 matching over 8 bases. The germline gives CDR1 GTSNPN, CDR2 SVGIG (reference sequence). The ends lost 1 base at V and 6 bases at J; junction bases unmatched: 2. This CDR3 spans 13 amino acids. CDR3 DNA sequence: TGTGCCTGGAGTGGACAGGGGATTCAGCCCCAGCATTTT. Translated, it gives CAWSGQGIQPQHF. The variable domain in full, completed from reference TRBV30 and TRBJ1-5, reads SQTIHQWPATLVQPVGSPLSLECTVEGTSNPNLYWYRQAAGRGLQLLFYSVGIGQISSEVPQNLSASRPQDRQFILSSKKLLLSDSGFYLCAWSGQGIQPQHFGDGTRLSIL.

The V and J genes are TRBV5-1 and TRBJ2-2, with D unresolved. The CDR3 runs to 14 residues. CDR1 is SGHRS, CDR2 YFSETQ, per germline. V was trimmed by 1 base and J by 7 bases, leaving 11 bases between them. The CDR3 sequence is CASSLSGDRGELFF. The CDR3 DNA follows: TGCGCCAGCAGCTTGAGTGGGGATCGCGGGGAGCTGTTTTTT.

V usage is TRBV23-1 and J usage is TRBJ1-6; 7 bases map to TRBD1. TRBV23-1 is annotated as an ORF whose role is uncertain. Trimming at V came to 3 bases and at J to 8 bases, leaving 4 bases not matched to a gene. There are 14 residues in the CDR3. The CDR3 region has the DNA TGCGCCAGCAGTCAGGGGACAGTCTATTCACCCCTCCACTTT. Its translation: CASSQGTVYSPLHF.

The gene calls are TRBV9 and TRBJ1-6; 7 bases match TRBD1. The junction had 7 bases not matched to a gene; V was cut back by 3 bases and J by 10 bases. The germline V gene has CDR1 SGDLS and CDR2 YYNGEE. The CDR3 is made up of 14 amino acids. In nucleotides, the CDR3 is TGTGCCAGCAGCGGACAGGGAGGGAACTCACCCCTCCACTTT. Its translation is CASSGQGGNSPLHF.

This chain joins TRBV7-2 and TRBJ2-1; 8 bases line up with TRBD1. Germline trimming cut 6 bases from V and 4 bases from J; bases unmatched to any gene: 5. The CDR3 sequence is 14 residues long. Germline V gene data show CDR1 as SGHTA and CDR2 as FQGNSA. The CDR3 region has the DNA TGTGCCAGCAGGCGGGACAGGAGATACAATGAGCAGTTCTTC. It codes for CASRRDRRYNEQFF. Complete variable domain (other parts from reference TRBV7-2 and TRBJ2-1): GAGVSQSPSNKVTEKGKDVELRCDPISGHTALYWYRQSLGQGLEFLIYFQGNSAPDKSGLPSDRFSAERTGGSVSTLTIQRTQQEDSAVYLCASRRDRRYNEQFFGPGTRLTVL.

Here the CDR3 reads CASTLGGRGVQEAFF. CDR3 bases: TGTGCCAGCACCCTTGGGGGGCGCGGAGTTCAAGAAGCTTTCTTT. This chain connects TRBV7-2 to TRBJ1-1, with D possibly TRBD1 on 6 matching bases. V lost 7 bases and J 8 bases, leaving 23 bases between the germline ends. This CDR3 spans 15 amino acids. Germline V CDR1 and CDR2: SGHTA, FQGNSA.

The V and J genes are TRBV7-8 and TRBJ2-7; TRBD2 agrees at 8 bases. This CDR3 has 15 residues. CDR1 is SGHVS and CDR2 is FQNEAQ in the germline V gene. The V and J ends lost 5 bases and 3 bases, in that order; junction bases with no gene match: 9. In DNA form, the CDR3 reads TGTGCCAGCAGCCCCAGGGCGGGAGGTTTCTACGAGCAGTACTTC. This encodes CASSPRAGGFYEQYF.

This clonotype was picked up one time. J is TRBJ1-1 and V is TRBV7-8; 8 positions agree with TRBD1. V gave up 2 bases and J gave up 4 bases; unmatched junction bases: 3. The CDR3 has 14 residues. Germline loops: CDR1 SGHVS, CDR2 FQNEAQ. CDR3 coding DNA: TGTGCCAGCAGCTTATGGACAGGGATCACTGAAGCTTTCTTT. It codes for CASSLWTGITEAFF.

J is TRBJ1-2 and V is TRBV27; D unclear. This CDR3 region has 15 residues. V dropped 2 bases and J dropped 0 bases, with 10 bases sitting between them. Germline values: CDR1 MNHEY, CDR2 SMNVEV (reference sequence). The CDR3 here is CASSLGLTTNYGYTF. CDR3 nucleotide sequence: TGTGCCAGCAGTTTAGGTCTAACTACTAACTATGGCTACACCTTC.

The chain employs TRBV7-9 and TRBJ2-1, with a tentative D call TRBD2 (6 bases). The CDR3 contains 13 residues. Trimming removed 11 bases at V and 0 bases at J, with 11 bases between. CDR1 is SEHNR and CDR2 is FQNEAQ in the germline V gene (reference sequence). The CDR3 nucleotides are TGTGCCGGAGCGGGTAGCTCCTACAATGAGCAGTTCTTC. Protein product: CAGAGSSYNEQFF.

The genes are TRBV6-5 and TRBJ1-1; 7 bases are shared with TRBD1. Germline V lookup: CDR1 MNHEY, CDR2 SVGAGI. J was trimmed by 4 bases and V by 4 bases; bases with no gene match: 6. The CDR3 totals 14 residues. Here the CDR3 reads CASSSAAGGTEAFF. CDR3 DNA: TGTGCCAGCAGTTCCGCGGCAGGGGGCACTGAAGCTTTCTTT.

The chain is built from TRBV18 and TRBJ2-3, with 10 positions matching TRBD1. From germline, CDR1 is KGHSH and CDR2 LQKENI. The length of the CDR3 is 14 residues. V gave up 5 bases and J gave up 4 bases; unmatched junction bases: 3. In DNA, the CDR3 is TGTGCCAGCTCATTCGACAGGGGGCCAGATACGCAGTATTTT. It encodes CASSFDRGPDTQYF.

This clonotype was counted between two and nine times. V gene TRBV29-1 combines with J gene TRBJ1-1; D unresolved. This CDR3 is 11 amino acids long. Germline values: CDR1 SQVTM, CDR2 ANQGSEA. The V end lost 4 bases, the J end lost 0 bases, and 3 bases lay between the germline ends. The CDR3 sequence: CSVGVNTEAFF. CDR3 DNA: TGCAGCGTTGGGGTGAACACTGAAGCTTTCTTT.

The CDR3 DNA sequence: TGTGCCTGGAGTGGGGGGCCCAATCAGCCCCAGCATTTT. This encodes CAWSGGPNQPQHF. V usage is TRBV30 and J usage is TRBJ1-5; TRBD1 is a possible D gene (6 bases). This CDR3 has 13 amino acids. Looked up from germline, CDR1 is GTSNPN and CDR2 is SVGIG (reference sequence). V was clipped by 1 base and J by 3 bases, with 7 bases between them.

The rearrangement uses TRBV4-3 and TRBJ1-2, with D possibly being TRBD1 (6 bases). Germline assignment: CDR1 LGHNA and CDR2 YSLEER. With 5 bases removed from V and 8 bases from J, the gap between germline ends came to 21 bases. This CDR3 has 15 residues. In DNA, the CDR3 is TGCGCCAGCAGCTACTCACTGGGGGGCGCTGAGGGCTACACCTTC. Translated, it gives CASSYSLGGAEGYTF.

The V gene is TRBV12-3 or TRBV12-4, the J gene TRBJ1-2; tentative D call: TRBD1 (6 bases). Trimming removed 9 bases from V and 8 bases from J, with 19 bases in between. CDR3 size: 13 residues. CDR3 nucleotide sequence: TGTGCCAGTAACTCGGACAGCCCCAGGGGCTACACCTTC. Translating gives CASNSDSPRGYTF.

The V call is TRBV29-1, the J call TRBJ1-1; D may be TRBD1 (6 bases). The CDR3 is 11 residues long. The germline V gene has CDR1 SQVTM and CDR2 ANQGSEA. V was pared by 7 bases and J by 7 bases, with 13 bases between. The CDR3 DNA follows: TGCAGCGCCGGACAGACAATTGAAGCTTTCTTT. Amino acid sequence: CSAGQTIEAFF.

The chain joins TRBV6-6 to TRBJ1-3; possible D gene TRBD1, 5 bases. Deletions cut 6 bases from V and 2 bases from J, with 11 bases between. Germline CDR1 is MNHNY and CDR2 is SVGAGI (reference sequence). The CDR3 spans 14 residues. The CDR3 region has the DNA TGTGCCAGCAGCGGGACGGTTACTGGAAACACCATATATTTT. Protein: CASSGTVTGNTIYF.